This TCR beta chain originates from a study of cytomegalovirus exposure and HLA in healthy donors (TCRdb year 2017). Some background on the complete study: According to an earlier analysis of a few hundred of the donors, about 190 million T cells yielded some 110 million unique TCR beta sequences and around 300 Gb of sequence data. Along with the approximately 600-subject first cohort, a separate validation cohort of roughly 110 different subjects was used. High-throughput TCR immunosequencing, statistical association of individual TCRs with disease status, and machine learning were combined to predict cytomegalovirus infection status. The study was designed to test whether signatures of past pathogen exposure could be identified by cataloging public T cell receptors. HLA typing included class I and class II loci at four-digit resolution. Rather than drawing on any new phenotypic data, the later analysis identified candidate immune exposures from TCR beta sequences and the way those sequences occurred across donors. Among 350 to 400 genotyped donors of the cohort, an average of approximately 240,000 unique TCR beta nucleotide sequences were sequenced per donor, about a sixth of them non-productive. To decide whether each TCR beta V gene segment behaved as functional or pseudogenic, an earlier analysis of some 600 of the donors relied on high-throughput TCR beta sequencing. The T cell repertoires of under 750 subjects were profiled by immunosequencing and related to cytomegalovirus serostatus. Several DR-DQ haplotypes were treated as single units for association and clustering because of strong linkage in the cohort. In a later analysis, previously published TCR beta repertoires from several hundred donors were re-analyzed and high-resolution HLA genotyping was added so that TCR occurrence patterns could be studied. The number of donors typed differed by locus, with about 620-630 for A, B, C, DRB1 and DQB1, over 500 for DQA1, approximately 570 for DPA1, and over 400 for DPB1. An early release that covered 500 to 800 HLA-typed donors contained approximately 290 gigabases of sequencing data and 85 million to 100 million unique TCR sequences. A later genetic analysis used genome-wide SNP genotypes for 398 of the 666 donors, treating that subset as a discovery cohort. Alongside the repertoire data, information on donor age, sex, ethnicity and CMV serostatus was compiled. The genetic ancestry cluster associated with self-reported Caucasian donors included roughly 84% of the roughly 380 genotyped donors. Every repertoire in the discovery cohort had been generated on one and the same sequencing platform.

Regarding this clone: Its antigen is still unknown. No base quality values were provided; no much bigger clone lies one nucleotide off.

The germline V gene supplies CDR1 LGHNA and CDR2 YNFKEQ. V loses 2 bases, J loses 0 bases, and the germline ends lie 12 bases apart. From the cysteine through the phenylalanine, the CDR3 covers 16 amino acids. Of the read, only the CDR3 DNA is kept; its 48 bases are in frame from base 1. The method behind the library was the immunoSEQ multiplex PCR assay. For the multiplex PCR, a mixture combining 60 forward primers for TCR Vbeta segments and 13 reverse primers for TCR Jbeta segments was used. The CDR3 region of rearranged TCR beta genes was amplified from genomic DNA by a multiplex PCR assay. Amplified TCR beta libraries were sequenced as 87-base-pair reads on the Illumina HiSeq System. Under the source paper's analysis protocol: Across the 700 or so repertoires, a later analysis counted some 81 million unique TCR beta chains, around 11 million of which were shared by at least two donors. A nearest-neighbor algorithm error-corrected the raw reads and collapsed the reads into unique sequences, merging closely related sequences to remove PCR and sequencing errors. V, D and J gene segments were assigned by aligning CDR3 sequences to IMGT reference sequences. Each retained sequence needed at least a six-nucleotide match to both a V gene segment and a J gene segment. A rearrangement counted as productive if the CDR3 had no stop codons and remained in frame with V and J, and every other rearrangement counted as non-productive. CDR3 was defined by IMGT convention, running from the second conserved V-encoded cysteine to the conserved J-encoded phenylalanine. The earlier analysis of about 620 of the donors excluded sequences that lacked an unambiguous match to a single V gene segment. In an earlier analysis of 587 of the donors, a V segment was called functional when productive rearrangements were above 56.7%, and segregating when the standard deviation between donors exceeded 5%. A statistical classification framework was built for diagnosing cytomegalovirus status from the catalog of TCR beta chain sequences. In a later analysis, V and J genes were assigned by comparing TCR nucleotide sequences against IMGT/GENE-DB human TR gene sequences. Using the TCRdist pipeline, a later analysis assigned CDR3 sequences along with most-parsimonious VDJ recombination scenarios. In a later analysis, every TCR beta chain was defined by the combination of its CDR3 amino acid sequence and its V-gene family, and reads without a unique V-gene family were dropped. To address suspected cross-contamination and a sequencing artifact, a later analysis removed around 600 highly shared, low-generation-probability nucleotide sequences. A later analysis calculated a clonal expansion index for each public chain from normalized within-repertoire ranks of inferred template counts. Generation probabilities in a later analysis came from a VDJ recombination model fitted to out-of-frame rearrangements, and those results were checked against IGoR. A later analysis scored TCR-TCR, TCR-HLA and TCR-CMV co-occurrence with hypergeometric tests, applying a repertoire-size bias correction to TCR pairs. In a later analysis, false discovery rates were estimated by permuting HLA or CMV assignments 20 times. In a later analysis, co-occurring TCRs were grouped with DBSCAN, and TCRdist sequence similarity was added when clustering was performed within HLA-allele-positive subsets. For co-occurrence clustering, repertoires with fewer than 30,000 or more than 120,000 public chains were excluded, along with four or five repertoires with anomalous nucleotide sharing. Held by TCRdb, this immuneACCESS table contains in-frame sequences only and omits some clones. Under half of the omission traces to an unresolved V gene where checked; the cause of the rest is unknown. V, J and clone size are those of that table, while D and trimming were read from the DNA. This sample is represented by more than 90,000 clones; 65% to 85% of them were singletons. The ten biggest clones cover about 16% of the sample.

Results and caveats for the whole study, not just this receptor: Some IMGT-functional V segments, including TRBV6-2 and TRBV6-3, could not be distinguished by the 87-base-pair reads and were therefore excluded. Most TCR sequences were observed very rarely across donors, whereas some public TCRs were present in many individuals. A group of highly shared sequence variants was considered likely to be a technical artifact of the sequencing pipeline. In vitro tests confirmed that a few of the cytomegalovirus-associated TCR beta chains recognize cytomegalovirus antigens. The study listed 150 to 200 TCR beta chains as associated with cytomegalovirus. In a later analysis, several top co-occurrence clusters were reported to appear linked to parvovirus B19, influenza, CMV and Epstein-Barr virus. In a later analysis, the rate of TCR association differed among HLA loci, with DRB1 alleles having the most associated TCRs and HLA-C alleles having the fewest. Specific HLA alleles were associated with 15,000 to 20,000 TCR beta sequences at a false discovery rate of 0.05 in a later analysis. Linkage disequilibrium might explain the correlated functional status among segregating V segments, but an unknown experimental factor could not be ruled out. Assigning TCR associations to individual alleles was difficult when HLA alleles, especially DR and DQ, strongly co-occurred. The only immune exposure information available for the cohort was CMV serostatus. A later analysis found that most CMV-associated TCR beta chains appeared HLA-restricted, with HLA associations seemingly driven largely by CMV exposure. Presence/absence analyses assumed roughly uniform sequencing depth across donors, an assumption that may not hold. The cohort was sequenced for TCR beta chains only, and without alpha or paired-chain data the features that could be detected were limited. Because some donors lacked HLA typing at each locus, the association tests relied only on the typed subset. A later genetic analysis reported fewer N-insertions in productive TCRs among donors in an Asian-associated ancestry cluster than the roughly 700-donor mean. A later analysis found that HLA-associated TCR beta chains were more clonally expanded and had lower generation probabilities than equally common non-associated chains. In both the original and validation cohorts, the classifier was reported to diagnose cytomegalovirus status with high specificity and sensitivity. Because counts were too low, some 17 rarely observed V segments, including chromosome 9 orphons, were left out of the earlier analysis of several hundred of the donors. A later genetic analysis associated a missense DCLRE1C variant with V-gene and J-gene trimming of TCR beta chains, and an independent cohort replicated the association. It was suggested by the authors that the approach could potentially be generalized to other disease states and immunological phenotypes. In an earlier analysis of 500 to 650 of the donors, most TCR beta V segments appeared in productive rearrangements about 90% or about 30% of the time, broadly matching IMGT annotations. A further reported finding was that TCR beta sequences accurately predicted the HLA-A and HLA-B alleles for most subjects in the first cohort.

The cohort was made up of about 670 healthy bone marrow donors. All cohort members were sampled while nominally healthy, although unrecorded immune exposures were likely present. The donor tested CMV seropositive, placing the donor among the 289 seropositive members of the cohort. A peripheral blood sample was provided by each donor, and peripheral blood mononuclear cells were used for TCR beta sequencing. The Qiagen DNeasy Blood Extraction Kit was used to extract genomic DNA from the blood cell samples. Sequencing was done on a sample of PBMCs. The TCR was taken from a man in his fifties in good health and CMV-seropositive. In this chain, TRBV4-2 is recombined with TRBJ2-3; TRBD2 is a possible D gene, resting on 6 matching bases. The CDR3 amino acid sequence is: CASSQTSLPSTDTQYF. The bases read TGTGCCAGCAGCCAAACTAGCTTACCTAGCACAGATACGCAGTATTTT.